These T cell receptor beta chains were read from a single sample in a study of blood T cell repertoires in COVID-19. Using immunoSEQ multiplex PCR, the repertoire was profiled, and TCRdb retains in-frame clones only, with some absent. The sample records fewer than 500,000 clones, roughly 89% being singletons. The sample taken for sequencing was peripheral blood. The receptors were gathered from a man aged 18 to 29 with COVID-19, enrolled during active disease. CDR3s include the opening cysteine and the closing phenylalanine or tryptophan. The order of the fields is D gene, J gene, V gene, clone size, CDR3 protein, CDR3 DNA. A D gene is named only where the DNA matches it firmly. Clone size is not always given. Where it is, it says once, few, many or a class for expanded clones.

D: TRBD1; J: TRBJ2-1; V: TRBV11-3; size: -; CDR3: CASSHDRGNEQFF; DNA: TGTGCCAGCAGCCATGACAGGGGGAATGAGCAGTTCTTC
D: -; J: TRBJ2-5; V: TRBV2; size: -; CDR3: CASSEGYEETQYF; DNA: TGTGCCAGCAGTGAAGGGTACGAGGAGACCCAGTACTTC
D: TRBD1; J: TRBJ2-5; V: TRBV3-1/TRBV3-2; size: -; CDR3: CASSQSGTGRKETQYF; DNA: TGTGCCAGCAGCCAGTCCGGGACAGGGCGAAAAGAGACCCAGTACTTC
D: TRBD1; J: TRBJ1-5; V: TRBV19; size: -; CDR3: CACRQGVLQPQHF; DNA: TGTGCCTGCAGACAGGGGGTTCTTCAGCCCCAGCATTTT
D: -; J: TRBJ2-1; V: TRBV30; size: -; CDR3: CACRGAGYNEQFF; DNA: TGTGCCTGCCGGGGGGCCGGGTACAATGAGCAGTTCTTC
D: TRBD1; J: TRBJ1-1; V: TRBV15; size: -; CDR3: CATSSHRGIMEAFF; DNA: TGTGCCACCAGCAGCCACAGGGGAATCATGGAAGCTTTCTTT
D: -; J: TRBJ1-4; V: TRBV5-8; size: once; CDR3: CASRRQANEKLFF; DNA: TGTGCCAGCAGAAGACAGGCTAATGAAAAACTGTTTTTT
D: -; J: TRBJ2-5; V: TRBV2; size: -; CDR3: CASSVAAETQYF; DNA: TGTGCCAGCAGCGTCGCAGCGGAGACCCAGTACTTC
D: TRBD2; J: TRBJ2-1; V: TRBV9; size: -; CDR3: CASSVATWRGGSDEQFF; DNA: TGTGCCAGCAGCGTAGCTACTTGGCGGGGGGGCAGCGATGAGCAGTTCTTC
D: TRBD2; J: TRBJ2-4; V: TRBV19; size: -; CDR3: CASSPRLAGRQNIQYF; DNA: TGTGCCAGTAGTCCGAGACTAGCGGGAAGGCAAAACATTCAGTACTTC
D: -; J: TRBJ1-3; V: TRBV25-1; size: -; CDR3: CASGLSSGNTIYF; DNA: TGTGCCAGCGGACTCTCATCTGGAAACACCATATATTTT
D: TRBD2; J: TRBJ2-7; V: TRBV27; size: -; CDR3: CASSGRSGGTYEQYF; DNA: TGTGCCAGCAGTGGTCGTAGCGGGGGAACCTACGAGCAGTACTTC
D: -; J: TRBJ1-1; V: TRBV2; size: -; CDR3: CASSDLDRNTEAFF; DNA: TGTGCCAGCAGTGACTTGGACAGGAACACTGAAGCTTTCTTT
D: -; J: TRBJ2-2; V: TRBV9; size: few; CDR3: CASSRGSASVTGELFF; DNA: TGTGCCAGCAGCCGGGGTTCGGCTAGCGTCACCGGGGAGCTGTTTTTT
D: TRBD1; J: TRBJ1-4; V: TRBV5-1; size: -; CDR3: CASSLIDRGPWVGLFF; DNA: TGCGCCAGCAGCTTGATCGACAGGGGCCCTTGGGTGGGGCTGTTTTTT
D: -; J: TRBJ1-2; V: TRBV9; size: -; CDR3: CASSAPGEPGYTF; DNA: TGTGCCAGCAGTGCCCCAGGGGAGCCTGGCTACACCTTC
D: TRBD1; J: TRBJ1-4; V: TRBV27; size: -; CDR3: CASSRLATGGPIREKLFF; DNA: TGTGCCAGCAGTAGGTTGGCAACAGGGGGCCCAATTAGGGAAAAACTGTTTTTT
D: TRBD1; J: TRBJ2-2; V: TRBV15; size: -; CDR3: CATSSRTGGGTGELFF; DNA: TGTGCCACCAGCAGTCGGACAGGGGGCGGCACCGGGGAGCTGTTTTTT
D: TRBD1; J: TRBJ2-2; V: TRBV19; size: -; CDR3: CASSEWDRANTGELFF; DNA: TGTGCCAGTAGTGAATGGGACAGGGCGAACACCGGGGAGCTGTTTTTT
D: TRBD2; J: TRBJ2-5; V: TRBV7-6; size: -; CDR3: CASSLAGVGGRATQYF; DNA: TGTGCCAGCAGCTTAGCAGGCGTGGGCGGGAGGGCGACCCAGTACTTC
D: -; J: TRBJ2-3; V: TRBV7-3; size: -; CDR3: CASSLGLSTDTQYF; DNA: TGTGCCAGCAGCTTAGGACTTAGCACAGATACGCAGTATTTT
D: -; J: TRBJ1-3; V: TRBV11-1; size: -; CDR3: CASSLAGLQADTIYF; DNA: TGTGCCAGCAGCTTAGCGGGCCTACAGGCGGACACCATATATTTT
D: -; J: TRBJ1-5; V: TRBV24-1; size: -; CDR3: CATSDDKTGTPNHQPQHF; DNA: TGTGCCACCAGTGATGATAAAACCGGGACACCCAATCATCAGCCCCAGCATTTT